This TCR beta chain derives from a study of T-cell reconstitution after alpha-beta-depleted transplantation in children. General observations from the study: Reportedly, only several hundred clones from non-depleted graft cells drove alpha-beta T-cell counts at about two months.

Points on this clonotype: The antigen remains unidentified. An end of the junction differs from the germline gene, which may be a read error.

Per the germline V gene, CDR1 is DFQATT and CDR2 is SNEGSKA (reference sequence). CDR3 length equals 17 residues. Unique molecular identifiers were incorporated when the TCRbeta library was constructed. From the PCR reads, TCRdb called clonotypes with MiXCR, one entry per CDR3 protein. The table includes roughly 490,000 distinct CDR3 sequences, around 10% detected once. The TCR sequence derives from a female patient aged 2 to 10 who had a stem cell transplant for aplastic anemia, so the T cells may come from the graft donor. The sequencing used PBMCs, mostly from graft donor cells, collected 180 days after TCRalphabeta/CD19-depleted stem cell transplant. V is TRBV20-1 and J is TRBJ2-2; 12 nucleotides match TRBD2. CDR3 in DNA: TGCTGTGCTAGAGATCGTGGACTAGCGGGAATTGGCGGGGAGCTGTTTTTT. As protein: CCARDRGLAGIGGELFF.